The clone carrying this TCR beta chain was detected only once. Its antigen is not known. Between the trimmed V and J ends, which lost 5 bases and 6 bases, there was a span of 26 bases. CDR1 is MNHEY, CDR2 SMNVEV, per germline (reference sequence). This CDR3 is 18 amino acids long. These data are taken from a study of T cell responses to AZD1222 COVID-19 vaccine. Study background: Investigators merged groups given second doses at roughly 4 or roughly 12 weeks. General study findings and limits: The study sampled repertoires only after the peak T cell response.

The method was immunoSEQ multiplex PCR; TCRdb's version includes in-frame clones alone and lacks a portion of them. The sample has about 150,000 clones, over 75% seen once. This clonotype originated in an adult in good health. The chain is built from TRBV27 and TRBJ1-5; D might be TRBD1 (5 bases). Sequences were derived from peripheral blood, sampled on day 0 of AZD1222 vaccination. The CDR3 sequence is CASSKIATFRDEAQPQHF. The DNA of the CDR3 is TGTGCCAGCAGTAAGATTGCTACTTTCCGGGACGAAGCTCAGCCCCAGCATTTT.